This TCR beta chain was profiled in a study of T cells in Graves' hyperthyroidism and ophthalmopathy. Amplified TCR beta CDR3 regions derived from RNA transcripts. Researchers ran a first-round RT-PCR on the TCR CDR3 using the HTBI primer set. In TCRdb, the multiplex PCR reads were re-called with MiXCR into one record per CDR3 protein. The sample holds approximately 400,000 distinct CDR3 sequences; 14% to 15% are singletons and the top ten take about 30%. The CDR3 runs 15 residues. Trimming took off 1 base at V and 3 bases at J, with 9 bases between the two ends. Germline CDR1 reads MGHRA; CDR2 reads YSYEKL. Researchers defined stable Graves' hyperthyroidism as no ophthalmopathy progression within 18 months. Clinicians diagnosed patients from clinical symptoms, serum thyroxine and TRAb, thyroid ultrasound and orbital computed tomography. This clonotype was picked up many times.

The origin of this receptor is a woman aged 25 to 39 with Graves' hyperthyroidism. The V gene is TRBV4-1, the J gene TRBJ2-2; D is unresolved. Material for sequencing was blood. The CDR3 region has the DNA TGCGCCAGCAGCCAAGCACGGCCCCACACCGGGGAGCTGTTTTTT. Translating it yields CASSQARPHTGELFF.